This TCR beta chain was sequenced during a study of identical twins. TCRdb ran MiXCR on the 5' RACE reads and lists one entry per CDR3 protein. The sample carries about 220,000 distinct CDR3 sequences, 6.5% to 8% recorded once. The same specimen was also included in a second study, on T cells expressing NK-cell markers. As reported in that work: Expanded clones of NKG2C+ T cells had an unclear HCMV specificity.

The sample consisted of CD8+ T cells sorted from blood. The sequence derives from a woman aged 18-29 years in good health.

The CDR3 here is CASSDRRWETQYF. The CDR3 DNA is TGTGCCAGCAGTGACCGACGGTGGGAGACCCAGTACTTC. This chain joins TRBV6-1 and TRBJ2-5; D is unresolved. Germline V lookup: CDR1 MNHNS, CDR2 SASEGT. Trimming stripped 3 bases from V and 5 bases from J, with 10 bases between. The CDR3 length is 13 residues.